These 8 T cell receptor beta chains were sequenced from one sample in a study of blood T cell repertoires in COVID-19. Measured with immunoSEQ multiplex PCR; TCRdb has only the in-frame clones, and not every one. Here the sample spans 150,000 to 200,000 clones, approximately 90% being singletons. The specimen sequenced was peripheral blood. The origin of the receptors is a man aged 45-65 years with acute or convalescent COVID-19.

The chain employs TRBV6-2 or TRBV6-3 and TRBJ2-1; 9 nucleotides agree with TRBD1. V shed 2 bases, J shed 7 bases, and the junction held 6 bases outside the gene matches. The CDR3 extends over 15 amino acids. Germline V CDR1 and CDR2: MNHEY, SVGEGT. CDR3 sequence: CASSYGQGPRNEQFF. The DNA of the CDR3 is TGTGCCAGCAGTTACGGACAGGGGCCGCGGAATGAGCAGTTCTTC.

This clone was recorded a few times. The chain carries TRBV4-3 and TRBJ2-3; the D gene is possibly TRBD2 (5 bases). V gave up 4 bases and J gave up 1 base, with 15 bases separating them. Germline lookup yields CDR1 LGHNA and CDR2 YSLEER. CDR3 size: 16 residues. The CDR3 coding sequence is TGCGCCAGCAGCCGAACGAGGGAAAGTGGCACAGATACGCAGTATTTT. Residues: CASSRTRESGTDTQYF.

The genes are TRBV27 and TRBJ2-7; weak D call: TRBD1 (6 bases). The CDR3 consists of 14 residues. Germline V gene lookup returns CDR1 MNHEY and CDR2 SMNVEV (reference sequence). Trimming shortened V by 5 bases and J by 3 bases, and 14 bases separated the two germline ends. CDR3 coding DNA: TGTGCCAGCAGTGTCTTGGGACACCACTACGAGCAGTACTTC. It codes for CASSVLGHHYEQYF.

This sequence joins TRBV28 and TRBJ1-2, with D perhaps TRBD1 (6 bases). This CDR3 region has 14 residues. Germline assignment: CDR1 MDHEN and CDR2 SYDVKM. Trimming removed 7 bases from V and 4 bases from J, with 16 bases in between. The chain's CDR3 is CASTPGQGPYGYTF. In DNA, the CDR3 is TGTGCCAGCACACCCGGCCAGGGGCCCTATGGCTACACCTTC.

Here the CDR3 reads CASRRTGGYEQYF. The CDR3 region has the DNA TGTGCCAGCAGACGGACAGGAGGCTACGAGCAGTACTTC. The chain has TRBV3-1 (or the pseudogene TRBV3-2) and TRBJ2-7; 7 bases line up with TRBD1. Germline V CDR1 and CDR2: LGHDT, YNNKEL (reference sequence). The CDR3 extends over 13 amino acids. V lost 6 bases to trimming and J lost 3 bases; unmatched junction nucleotides: 5.

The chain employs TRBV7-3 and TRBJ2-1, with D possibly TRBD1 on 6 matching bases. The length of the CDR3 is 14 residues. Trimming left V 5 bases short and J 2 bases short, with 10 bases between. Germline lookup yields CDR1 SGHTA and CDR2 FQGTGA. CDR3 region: CASSKQGAYNEQFF. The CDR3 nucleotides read TGTGCCAGCAGCAAACAGGGCGCCTACAATGAGCAGTTCTTC.

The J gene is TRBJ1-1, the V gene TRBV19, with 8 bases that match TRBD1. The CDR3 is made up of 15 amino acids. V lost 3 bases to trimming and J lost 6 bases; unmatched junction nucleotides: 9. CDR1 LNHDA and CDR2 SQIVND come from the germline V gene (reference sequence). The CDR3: CASSIWDRPSPEAFF. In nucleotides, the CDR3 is TGTGCCAGTAGTATCTGGGACAGGCCCAGCCCTGAAGCTTTCTTT. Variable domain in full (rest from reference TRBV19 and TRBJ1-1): DGGITQSPKYLFRKEGQNVTLSCEQNLNHDAMYWYRQDPGQGLRLIYYSQIVNDFQKGDIAEGYSVSREKKESFPLTVTSAQKNPTAFYLCASSIWDRPSPEAFFGQGTRLTVV.

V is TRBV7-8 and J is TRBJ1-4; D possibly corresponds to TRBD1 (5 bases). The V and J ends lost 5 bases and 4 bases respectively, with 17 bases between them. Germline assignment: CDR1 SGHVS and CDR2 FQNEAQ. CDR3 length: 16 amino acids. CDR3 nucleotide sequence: TGTGCCAGCAGCCTTGGACTCGCCGGGGGTAATGAAAAACTGTTTTTT. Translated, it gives CASSLGLAGGNEKLFF.